These 12 T cell receptor beta chains were all obtained from the same sample, sequenced in a study of cytomegalovirus exposure and HLA in healthy donors (dated 2017 in TCRdb). Libraries were built with the immunoSEQ multiplex PCR assay. For the multiplex PCR, a mixture combining 60 forward primers for TCR Vbeta segments and 13 reverse primers for TCR Jbeta segments was used. TCRdb obtained this table from immuneACCESS and retained in-frame rearrangements with V and J assigned. These tables miss some clones; where compared with another copy, unresolved V genes account for less than half of the shortfall, and the remainder is unexplained. This sample lists some 90,000 clones; roughly 70% were detected once. The ten largest clones add up to under 3% of the sample. The sample comprised PBMCs. These receptors all stem from a man in his forties or fifties in good health and CMV-seronegative.

The rearrangement uses TRBV15 and TRBJ1-5; 8 bases are shared with TRBD1. This CDR3 contains 15 residues. The germline gives CDR1 LNHNV, CDR2 YYDKDF (reference sequence). Trimming cost V 1 base and J 4 bases; bases outside gene matches: 3. CDR3 loop: CATSRGTGSNQPQHF. In DNA, the CDR3 is TGTGCCACCAGCAGAGGGACAGGGTCGAATCAGCCCCAGCATTTT.

This clone occurred once. The rearrangement uses TRBV28 and TRBJ1-2; D perhaps matches TRBD1 (6 bases). This CDR3 is 16 amino acids long. Germline assignment: CDR1 MDHEN and CDR2 SYDVKM. The V end lost 2 bases, the J end lost 0 bases, and 13 bases lay between the germline ends. CDR3 region: CASSLDSHRANYGYTF. The CDR3 DNA reads as TGTGCCAGCAGTTTAGATTCTCACAGGGCTAACTATGGCTACACCTTC.

The V call is TRBV5-1, the J call TRBJ2-5, with 8 positions matching TRBD1. The better agreement between TRBJ2-7 and the DNA end casts doubt on the J call. Germline V CDR1 and CDR2: SGHRS, YFSETQ. The CDR3 runs 14 residues. Here the CDR3 reads CASSSGQAYYEQYF. As DNA, the CDR3 is TGCGCCAGCAGCTCGGGACAGGCGTACTACGAGCAGTACTTC.

This sequence joins TRBV21-1 and TRBJ2-7; the table's D call of TRBD1 was not tested on the DNA. TRBV21-1 is classified as a pseudogene. The length of the CDR3 is 15 residues. DNA for the CDR3: TGTGCCAGCAGCTCTAGGACAGGGGGCGGTGACGAGCAGTACTTC. Protein product: CASSSRTGGGDEQYF.

V gene TRBV5-4 combines with J gene TRBJ1-1; 9 nucleotides align to TRBD1. V shed 3 bases and J 4 bases; nucleotides not matched to a gene: 4. This CDR3 comprises 14 residues. Germline CDR1 and CDR2: SGHNT and YYREEE (reference sequence). CDR3: CASSSRQGGTEAFF. CDR3 DNA sequence: TGTGCCAGCAGCTCCAGACAGGGGGGCACTGAAGCTTTCTTT.

V is TRBV18 and J is TRBJ1-4; 7 nucleotides match TRBD1. The CDR3 contains 16 residues. Trimming at V came to 3 bases and at J to 0 bases, leaving 4 bases not matched to a gene. Germline V gene sequence: CDR1 KGHSH, CDR2 LQKENI. CDR3 sequence: CASSPRDSATNEKLFF. In DNA, the CDR3 is TGTGCCAGCTCACCGCGGGACAGTGCAACTAATGAAAAACTGTTTTTT.

This chain joins TRBV29-1 and TRBJ2-7, with D possibly being TRBD1 (6 bases). Germline values: CDR1 SQVTM, CDR2 ANQGSEA. The CDR3 has 13 residues. Trimming took 4 bases from V and 1 from J, leaving 11 bases between them. CDR3 in DNA: TGCAGCGTTGCGGACGGGACATCCTACGAGCAGTACTTC. Protein product: CSVADGTSYEQYF.

V and J are TRBV18 and TRBJ2-2; no definite D call. The CDR3 runs to 13 residues. The germline gives CDR1 KGHSH, CDR2 LQKENI. V was cut by 3 bases and J by 9 bases, with 11 bases left in between. The CDR3 sequence is CASSPGSARELFF. CDR3 nucleotide sequence: TGTGCCAGCTCACCCGGGTCCGCACGGGAGCTGTTTTTT.

This clone has just a few counts. The chain combines TRBV19 with TRBJ1-5; 10 positions match TRBD1. Trimming cost V 1 base and J 5 bases; bases outside gene matches: 8. CDR3 length equals 17 residues. The germline V gene encodes CDR1 LNHDA and CDR2 SQIVND (reference sequence). The CDR3 reads CASSIGQGAAPYQPQHF. The CDR3 DNA reads TGTGCCAGTAGTATAGGACAGGGGGCGGCACCATATCAGCCCCAGCATTTT.

The chain recombines TRBV5-6 with TRBJ2-3; 7 nucleotides match TRBD2. The V gene end was trimmed by 6 bases and the J gene end by 5 bases; junction bases not matched to a gene: 6. Germline V CDR1 and CDR2: SGHDT, YYEEEE. The CDR3 consists of 13 residues. The CDR3: CASTWAGEDTQYF. DNA of the CDR3: TGTGCCAGCACCTGGGCGGGAGAAGATACGCAGTATTTT.

V usage is TRBV5-5 and J usage is TRBJ2-7, with D possibly TRBD1 on 5 matching bases. The CDR3 is made up of 11 amino acids. The germline V gene encodes CDR1 SGHKS and CDR2 YYEKEE (reference sequence). The germline V and J ends were trimmed by 4 bases and 12 bases, with 14 bases remaining between them. CDR3 region: CASSVDIQVYF. The CDR3 DNA reads TGTGCCAGCAGCGTCGATATACAGGTGTACTTC.

The chain carries TRBV7-2 and TRBJ2-5, with 7 bases aligning to TRBD1. Judging by the DNA end, TRBJ2-7 fits better; the J call may be wrong. Per germline, CDR1 SGHTA and CDR2 FQGNSA. This CDR3 region has 14 residues. CDR3 sequence: CASSPGQIRYEQYF. The DNA of the CDR3 is TGTGCCAGCAGCCCGGGACAGATCCGGTACGAGCAGTACTTC.